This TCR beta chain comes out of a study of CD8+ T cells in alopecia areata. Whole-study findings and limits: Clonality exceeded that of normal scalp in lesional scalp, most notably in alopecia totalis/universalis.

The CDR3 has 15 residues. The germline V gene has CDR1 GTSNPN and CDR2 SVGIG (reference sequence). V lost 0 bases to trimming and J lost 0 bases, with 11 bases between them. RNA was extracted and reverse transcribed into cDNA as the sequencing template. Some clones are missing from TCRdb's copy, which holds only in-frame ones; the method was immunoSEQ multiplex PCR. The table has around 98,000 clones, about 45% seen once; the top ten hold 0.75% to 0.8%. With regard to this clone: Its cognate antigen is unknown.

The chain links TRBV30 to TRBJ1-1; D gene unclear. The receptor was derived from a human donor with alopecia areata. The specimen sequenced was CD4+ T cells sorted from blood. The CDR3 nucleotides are TGTGCCTGGAGTGTACCGGGTGGCATGAACACTGAAGCTTTCTTT. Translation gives CAWSVPGGMNTEAFF.